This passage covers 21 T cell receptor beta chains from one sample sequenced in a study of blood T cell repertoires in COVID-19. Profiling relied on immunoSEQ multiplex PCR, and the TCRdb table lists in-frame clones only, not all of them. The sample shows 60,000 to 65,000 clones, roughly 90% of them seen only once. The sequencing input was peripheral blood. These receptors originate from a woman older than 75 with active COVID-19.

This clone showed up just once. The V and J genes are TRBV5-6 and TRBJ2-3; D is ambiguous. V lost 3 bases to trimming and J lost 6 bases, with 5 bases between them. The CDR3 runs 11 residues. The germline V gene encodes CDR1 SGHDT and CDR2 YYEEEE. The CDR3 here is CASSSRDTQYF. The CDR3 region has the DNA TGTGCCAGCAGCTCCAGGGATACGCAGTATTTT.

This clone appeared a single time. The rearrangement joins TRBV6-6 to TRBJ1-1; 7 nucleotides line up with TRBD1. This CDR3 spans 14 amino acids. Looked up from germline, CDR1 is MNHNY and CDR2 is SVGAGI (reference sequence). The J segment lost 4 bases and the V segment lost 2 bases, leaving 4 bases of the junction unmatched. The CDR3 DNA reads TGTGCCAGCAGTTACCAGGGACAGCCCACTGAAGCTTTCTTT. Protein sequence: CASSYQGQPTEAFF.

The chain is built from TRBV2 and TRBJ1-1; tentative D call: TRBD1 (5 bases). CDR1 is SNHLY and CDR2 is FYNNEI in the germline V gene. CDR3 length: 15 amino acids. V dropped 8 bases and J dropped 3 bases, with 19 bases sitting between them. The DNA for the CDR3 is TGTGCCAGCCAAGCCGGAGGGGAAGGGGACACTGAAGCTTTCTTT. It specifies CASQAGGEGDTEAFF.

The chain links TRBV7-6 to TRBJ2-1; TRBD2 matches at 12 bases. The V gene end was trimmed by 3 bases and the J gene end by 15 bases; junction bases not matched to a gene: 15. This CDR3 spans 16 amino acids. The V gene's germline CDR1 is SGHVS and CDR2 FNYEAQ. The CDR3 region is CASSFVLAGGPSGAFF. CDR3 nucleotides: TGTGCCAGCAGCTTTGTTCTAGCGGGGGGGCCCAGTGGTGCGTTCTTC.

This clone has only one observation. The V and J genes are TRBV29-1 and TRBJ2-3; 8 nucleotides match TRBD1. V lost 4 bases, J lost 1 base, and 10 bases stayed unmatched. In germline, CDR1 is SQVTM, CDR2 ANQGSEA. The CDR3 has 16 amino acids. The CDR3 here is CSVGGAGGAGTDTQYF. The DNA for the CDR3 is TGCAGCGTTGGTGGGGCAGGGGGCGCAGGCACAGATACGCAGTATTTT.

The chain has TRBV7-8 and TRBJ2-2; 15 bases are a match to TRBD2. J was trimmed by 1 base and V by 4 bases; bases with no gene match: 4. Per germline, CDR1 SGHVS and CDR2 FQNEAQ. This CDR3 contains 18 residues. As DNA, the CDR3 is TGTGCCAGCAGCTGGACTAGCGGGGGGGCCTTGAACACCGGGGAGCTGTTTTTT. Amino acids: CASSWTSGGALNTGELFF.

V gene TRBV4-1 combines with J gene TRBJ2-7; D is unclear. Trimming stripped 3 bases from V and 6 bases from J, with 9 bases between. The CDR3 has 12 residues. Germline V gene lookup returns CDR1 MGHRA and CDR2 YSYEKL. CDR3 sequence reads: CASSQSTTEQYF. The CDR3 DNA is TGCGCCAGCAGCCAGTCCACTACCGAGCAGTACTTC.

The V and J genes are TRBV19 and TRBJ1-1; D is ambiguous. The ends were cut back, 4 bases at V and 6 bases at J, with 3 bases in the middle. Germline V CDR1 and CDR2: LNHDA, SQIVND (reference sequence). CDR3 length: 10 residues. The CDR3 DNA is TGTGCCAGTAGTAGCGCTGAAGCTTTCTTT. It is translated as CASSSAEAFF.

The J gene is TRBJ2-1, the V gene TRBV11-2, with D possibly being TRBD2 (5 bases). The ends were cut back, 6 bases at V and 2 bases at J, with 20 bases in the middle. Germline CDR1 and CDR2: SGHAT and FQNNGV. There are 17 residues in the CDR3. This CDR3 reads CASSPTRAALAYNEQFF. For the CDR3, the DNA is TGTGCCAGCAGTCCGACGAGGGCCGCACTAGCCTACAATGAGCAGTTCTTC.

The CDR3: CASSQDSYNEQFF. The CDR3 DNA reads as TGTGCCAGCAGTCAGGACAGTTACAATGAGCAGTTCTTC. This chain joins TRBV12-3 or TRBV12-4 and TRBJ2-1; D possibly corresponds to TRBD1 (6 bases). The CDR3 contains 13 residues. Trimming cost V 5 bases and J 4 bases, with 9 bases left between them.

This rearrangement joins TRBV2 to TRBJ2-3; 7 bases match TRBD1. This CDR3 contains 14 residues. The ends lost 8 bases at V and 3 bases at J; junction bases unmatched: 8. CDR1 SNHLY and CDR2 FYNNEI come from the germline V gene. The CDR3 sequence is CASRYTGATDTQYF. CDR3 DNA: TGTGCCAGCCGCTATACAGGGGCGACAGATACGCAGTATTTT.

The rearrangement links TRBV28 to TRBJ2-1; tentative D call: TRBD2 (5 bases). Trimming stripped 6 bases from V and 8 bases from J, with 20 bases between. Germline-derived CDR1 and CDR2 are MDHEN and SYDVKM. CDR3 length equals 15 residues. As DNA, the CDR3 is TGTGCCAGCAGCACCACGGCTCGGGGTAGCTATGAGCAGTTCTTC. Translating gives CASSTTARGSYEQFF.

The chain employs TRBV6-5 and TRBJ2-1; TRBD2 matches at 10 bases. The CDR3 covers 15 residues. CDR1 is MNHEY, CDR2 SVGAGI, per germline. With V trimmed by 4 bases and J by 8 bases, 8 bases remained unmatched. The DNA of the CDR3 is TGTGCCAGCAGTTCCTCAGCGGGGGGGGGCCATGAGCAGTTCTTC. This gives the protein CASSSSAGGGHEQFF.

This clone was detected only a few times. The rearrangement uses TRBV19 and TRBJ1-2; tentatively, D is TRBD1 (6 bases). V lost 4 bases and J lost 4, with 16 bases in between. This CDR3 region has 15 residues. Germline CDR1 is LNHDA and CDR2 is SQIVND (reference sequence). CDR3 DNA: TGTGCCAGTAGTACCCGGGACACAGGGAGCTATGGCTACACCTTC. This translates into CASSTRDTGSYGYTF.

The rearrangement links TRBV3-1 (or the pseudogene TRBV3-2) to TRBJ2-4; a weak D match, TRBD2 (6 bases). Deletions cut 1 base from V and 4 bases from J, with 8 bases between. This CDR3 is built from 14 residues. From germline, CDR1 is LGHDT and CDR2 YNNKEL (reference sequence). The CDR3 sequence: CASSQGGAKNIQYF. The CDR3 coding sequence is TGTGCCAGCAGCCAAGGCGGGGCGAAAAACATTCAGTACTTC.

Here the CDR3 DNA reads TGTGCCAGCAGTGAAGGGCTAGCGGGGGCCTACGAGCAGTACGTC. Translation: CASSEGLAGAYEQYV. The chain joins TRBV6-1 to TRBJ2-7, with TRBD2 matching 10 bases. The CDR3 has 15 residues. V lost 1 base and J lost 2; bases outside the gene matches: 2. Germline-derived CDR1 and CDR2 are MNHNS and SASEGT.

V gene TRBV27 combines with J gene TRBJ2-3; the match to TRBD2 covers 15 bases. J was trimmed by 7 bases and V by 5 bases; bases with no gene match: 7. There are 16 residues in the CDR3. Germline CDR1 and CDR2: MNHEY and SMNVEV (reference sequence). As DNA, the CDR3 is TGTGCCAGCAGTACATGGACTAGCGGGGGGGCGTATACGCAGTATTTT. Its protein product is CASSTWTSGGAYTQYF.

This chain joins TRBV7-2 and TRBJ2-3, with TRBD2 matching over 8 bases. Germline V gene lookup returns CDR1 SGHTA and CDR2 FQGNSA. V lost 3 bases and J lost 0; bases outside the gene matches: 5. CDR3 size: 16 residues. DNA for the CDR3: TGTGCCAGCAGCTTTTCGGCGGGAGGAAGCACAGATACGCAGTATTTT. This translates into CASSFSAGGSTDTQYF.

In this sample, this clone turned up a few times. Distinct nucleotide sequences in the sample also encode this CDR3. The DNA of the CDR3 is TGTGCCAGTAGCCTGTCGCGGAGCTACGAGCAGTACTTC. This gives the protein CASSLSRSYEQYF. The chain combines TRBV19 with TRBJ2-7; D is unresolved. Germline-derived CDR1 and CDR2 are LNHDA and SQIVND (reference sequence). This CDR3 has 13 residues. Trimming left V 6 bases short and J 3 bases short, with 12 bases between.

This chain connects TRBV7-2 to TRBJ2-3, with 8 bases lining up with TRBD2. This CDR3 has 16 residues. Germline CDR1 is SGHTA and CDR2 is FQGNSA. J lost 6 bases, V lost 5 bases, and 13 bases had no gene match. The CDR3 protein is CASSPRGRGGSDTQYF. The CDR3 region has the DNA TGTGCCAGCAGCCCCCGGGGGCGCGGGGGGTCGGATACGCAGTATTTT.

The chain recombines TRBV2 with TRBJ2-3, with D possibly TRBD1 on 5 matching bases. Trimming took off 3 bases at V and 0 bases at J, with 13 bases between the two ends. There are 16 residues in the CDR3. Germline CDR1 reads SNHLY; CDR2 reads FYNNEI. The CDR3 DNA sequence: TGTGCCAGCAGTGATGAAGGGGTCTCTAGCACAGATACGCAGTATTTT. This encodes CASSDEGVSSTDTQYF.